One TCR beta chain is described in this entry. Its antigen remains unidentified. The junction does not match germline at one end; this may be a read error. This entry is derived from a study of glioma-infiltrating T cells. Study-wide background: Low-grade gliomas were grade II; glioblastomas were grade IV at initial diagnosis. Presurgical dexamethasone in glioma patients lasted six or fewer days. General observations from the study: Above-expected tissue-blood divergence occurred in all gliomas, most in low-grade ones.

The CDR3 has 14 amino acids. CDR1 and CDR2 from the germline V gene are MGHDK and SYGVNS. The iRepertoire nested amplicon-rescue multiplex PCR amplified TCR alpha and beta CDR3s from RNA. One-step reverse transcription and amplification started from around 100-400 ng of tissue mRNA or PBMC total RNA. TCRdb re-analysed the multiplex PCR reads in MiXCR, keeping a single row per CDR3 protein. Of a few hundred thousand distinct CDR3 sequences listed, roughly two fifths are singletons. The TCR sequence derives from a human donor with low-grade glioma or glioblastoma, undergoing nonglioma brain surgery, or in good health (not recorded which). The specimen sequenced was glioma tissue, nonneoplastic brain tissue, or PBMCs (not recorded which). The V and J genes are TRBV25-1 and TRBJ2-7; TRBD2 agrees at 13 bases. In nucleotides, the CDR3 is TGTGCCAACAGTGGACTAGCGGGAGTTAGTGAGCAGTACTTC. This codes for CANSGLAGVSEQYF.